Detailed here is one T cell receptor beta chain. What it binds is not known. TCRdb's table, derived via immunoSEQ multiplex PCR, lists solely in-frame clones and lacks some. The sample lists around 12,000 clones; about 91% were seen once. These data come from a study of chemoradiotherapy in HPV16-positive cancers. Study results and limitations: For HPV16-positive patients, expanding HPV-responsive T cells associated with longer recurrence-free survival. Functional assays defining HPV-specific T cells used only a couple of HPV16-positive patients. During treatment, candidate HPV-specific clones and E7-related motifs expanded in tumor.

V shed 4 bases, J shed 4 bases, and the junction held 11 bases outside the gene matches. CDR1 is SGDLS and CDR2 is YYNGEE in the germline V gene. This CDR3 comprises 15 residues. The rearrangement links TRBV9 to TRBJ2-7; 7 bases agree with TRBD2. The receptor's source is a human donor with HPV-associated anogenital cancer. The sample was blood, taken from a patient who underwent chemoradiotherapy. The CDR3 nucleotides are TGTGCCAGCAGCCAGGCGGGGGATCTGAGGTACGAGCAGTACTTC. This gives the protein CASSQAGDLRYEQYF.